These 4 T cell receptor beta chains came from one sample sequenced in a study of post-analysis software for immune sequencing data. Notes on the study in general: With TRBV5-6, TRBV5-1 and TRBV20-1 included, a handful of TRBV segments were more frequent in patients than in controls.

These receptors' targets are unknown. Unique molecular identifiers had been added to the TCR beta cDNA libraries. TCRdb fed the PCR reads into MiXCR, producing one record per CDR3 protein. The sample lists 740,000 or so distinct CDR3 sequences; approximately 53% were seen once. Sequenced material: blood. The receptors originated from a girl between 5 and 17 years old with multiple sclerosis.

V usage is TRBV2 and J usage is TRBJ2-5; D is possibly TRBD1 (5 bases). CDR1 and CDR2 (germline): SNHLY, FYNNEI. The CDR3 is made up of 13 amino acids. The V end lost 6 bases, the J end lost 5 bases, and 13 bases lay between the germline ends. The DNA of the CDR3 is TGTGCCAGCAGATTGGGGCCCGGGGAGACCCAGTACTTC. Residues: CASRLGPGETQYF.

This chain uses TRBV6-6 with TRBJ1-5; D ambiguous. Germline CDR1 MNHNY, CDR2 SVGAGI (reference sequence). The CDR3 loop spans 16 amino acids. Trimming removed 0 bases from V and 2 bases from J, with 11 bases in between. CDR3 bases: TGTGCCAGCAGTTACTCAGCGGGGAGGGGCAATCAGCCCCAGCATTTT. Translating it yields CASSYSAGRGNQPQHF.

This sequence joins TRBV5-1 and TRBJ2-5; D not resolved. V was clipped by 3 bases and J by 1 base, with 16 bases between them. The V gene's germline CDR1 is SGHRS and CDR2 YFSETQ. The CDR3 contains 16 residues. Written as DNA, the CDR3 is TGCGCCAGCAGCTCCCAAGGGCCCGACGGCCAAGAGACCCAGTACTTC. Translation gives CASSSQGPDGQETQYF.

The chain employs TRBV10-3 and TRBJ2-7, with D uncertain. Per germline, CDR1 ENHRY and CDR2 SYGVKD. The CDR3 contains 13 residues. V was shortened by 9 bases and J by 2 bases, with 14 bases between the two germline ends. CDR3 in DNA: TGTGCCATGAGTTTTGTCCAGGCCTACGAGCAGTACTTC. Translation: CAMSFVQAYEQYF.